This TCR beta chain was captured by sequencing in a study of preoperative IRX-2 immunotherapy in early breast cancer (dated by TCRdb to between 2018 and 2021). Remarks on this clone: Its antigen is not yet known. One base away there is no much larger clone; base qualities are not given.

Explained via the paper, the treatment or condition label denotes: preoperative locoregional IRX-2 cytokine immunotherapy. The samples were obtained from a phase Ib study that tested preoperative, locoregional IRX-2 cytokine immunotherapy designed to prime immune responses. Before surgery, IRX-2 was given to the donors, who were patients with early-stage breast cancer. Libraries were made using the immunoSEQ multiplex PCR assay. This immuneACCESS table, as held by TCRdb, lists in-frame sequences with V and J called but not all clones. Of the missing ones, under half trace to an unresolved V gene in checked studies; the others have no known cause. Recorded for this sample are about 62,000 clones; less than 95% of them occurred a single time. The ten most abundant clones make up roughly 1.8% of the sample. There are 15 amino acids in the CDR3, from cysteine to phenylalanine inclusive. Only CDR3 DNA is held: 45 bases, read in frame from base 1. The junction carries 11 bases between V and J, which are trimmed by 2 bases and 3 bases respectively. Per the germline V gene, MNHEY is the CDR1 and SVGAGI is the CDR2.

Rearrangement joined TRBV6-5 to TRBJ1-5, and TRBD1 may be the D gene, going by 5 matching bases. This material was acquired from a patient treated with IRX-2 immunotherapy. The sequence derives from a human donor with breast cancer. The CDR3 is CASSYLQGPNQPQHF. The sequenced DNA: TGTGCCAGCAGTTACCTCCAGGGCCCCAATCAGCCCCAGCATTTT.